Listed below are T cell receptor beta chains from one sample, sequenced in a study of T cell clonotyping in hematopoietic cell transplantation. Using immunoSEQ multiplex PCR, the repertoire was profiled, and TCRdb retains in-frame clones only, with some absent. The sample includes about 5,900 clones, approximately 80% of them seen just once. This material consisted of peripheral blood mononuclear cells, taken before stem cell transplant. Receptor source: a woman between 50 and 59 years old with acute myeloid leukemia. Some clones in this sample may be carry-over from other donors' samples. CDR3s include the opening cysteine and the closing phenylalanine or tryptophan.

V gene	J gene	CDR3 protein
TRBV4-2	TRBJ2-7	CASSQAQPPSYEQYF
TRBV19	TRBJ1-3	CASSIIWRLETASGNTIYF
TRBV2	TRBJ1-5	CASEGTDSNQPQHF
TRBV19	TRBJ2-3	CASAQPGQGGLTDTQYF
TRBV2	TRBJ1-2	CASSEVEGNGYTF
TRBV2	TRBJ2-1	CASSELTAYNEQFF
TRBV30	TRBJ1-2	CAWSGVANYGYTF
TRBV7-2	TRBJ1-3	CASSLDSRTGNTIYF
TRBV9	TRBJ2-5	CASSVASGRETQYF
TRBV13	TRBJ2-1	CASSSASGSYNEQFF
TRBV15	TRBJ2-7	CATSRDRGLKAGAYEQYF
TRBV11-2	TRBJ2-7	CASSLEGTSYEQYF
TRBV4-1	TRBJ2-3	CASSLWGTSGSTDTQYF
TRBV19	TRBJ2-6	CASTSRDYSGANVLTF
TRBV6-6	TRBJ1-4	CASSGRGQGEKLFF
TRBV16	TRBJ1-1	CASSQTGNTEAFF
TRBV6-6	TRBJ1-2	CASSRPGKAQEGYTF
TRBV5-1	TRBJ1-3	CASSFGTGFSGNTIYF
TRBV28	TRBJ2-1	CASRSATSGSSSSYNEQFF
TRBV7-9	TRBJ1-1	CASSLITEAFF
TRBV2	TRBJ1-1	CASTKGQNLEAFF
TRBV2	TRBJ2-2	CASSGGDTGELFF
TRBV5-1	TRBJ1-6	CASSLGNRESSYNSPLHF
TRBV15	TRBJ1-3	CATSRDRGASGNTIYF
TRBV10-2	TRBJ2-7	CASSGVAGAGSYEQYF
TRBV7-6	TRBJ1-1	CASSAYRGNTEAFF
TRBV28	TRBJ2-7	CASSFAGGYEQYF
TRBV7-8	TRBJ2-7	CASSPPVRDEQYF
TRBV5-1	TRBJ1-1	CASSGGGRKNTEAFF
TRBV7-6	TRBJ2-3	CASSSIPSDTQYF
TRBV19	TRBJ2-7	CASSITDIGEQYF
TRBV19	TRBJ1-2	CASSGQIDGYTF
TRBV6-6	TRBJ1-3	CASSYGQGANTIYF
TRBV2	TRBJ2-5	CASSESVSRGETQYF
TRBV4-1	TRBJ1-6	CASSQDSGGRTYNSPLHF
TRBV5-6	TRBJ1-1	CASSLPGQGNTEAFF
TRBV19	TRBJ2-7	CASSIPGREGYEQYF
TRBV14	TRBJ1-4	CASSQNFLGGVEKLFF
TRBV6-4	TRBJ2-1	CASSAGRESYNEQFF
TRBV2	TRBJ1-1	CGVQTTGRSAFF